This T cell receptor (beta chain) was obtained from a study of T-cell reconstitution after alpha-beta-depleted transplantation in children. In the case of this clonotype: Its antigen is undetermined.

General observations from the study: High day-60 TCRbeta diversity in some patients came from surviving recipient T cells and thymic progenitors. Diversity and T-cell counts at one year after transplant derived mostly from new T cells. Several hundred expanded graft clones reportedly were the source of alpha-beta T cells about two months after transplant.

Unmatched junction bases numbered 7, after V lost 5 bases and J lost 6 bases. CDR1 LNHDA and CDR2 SQIVND come from the germline V gene (reference sequence). The CDR3 is 13 amino acids. A TCRbeta library incorporating unique molecular identifiers was prepared. TCRdb passed the PCR reads through MiXCR, listing each CDR3 protein once. The sample has tens of thousands of distinct CDR3 sequences; around 56% are singletons. The genes are TRBV19 and TRBJ2-7, with 7 bases identical to TRBD1. The receptor was derived from a boy under three years old with SCID, due to receive a stem cell transplant. Sequenced here: peripheral blood, sampled before TCRalphabeta/CD19-depleted stem cell transplant. CDR3 nucleotides: TGTGCCAGTAGTTCCAACAGGGGTGGCGAGCAGTACTTC. Encoded protein: CASSSNRGGEQYF.